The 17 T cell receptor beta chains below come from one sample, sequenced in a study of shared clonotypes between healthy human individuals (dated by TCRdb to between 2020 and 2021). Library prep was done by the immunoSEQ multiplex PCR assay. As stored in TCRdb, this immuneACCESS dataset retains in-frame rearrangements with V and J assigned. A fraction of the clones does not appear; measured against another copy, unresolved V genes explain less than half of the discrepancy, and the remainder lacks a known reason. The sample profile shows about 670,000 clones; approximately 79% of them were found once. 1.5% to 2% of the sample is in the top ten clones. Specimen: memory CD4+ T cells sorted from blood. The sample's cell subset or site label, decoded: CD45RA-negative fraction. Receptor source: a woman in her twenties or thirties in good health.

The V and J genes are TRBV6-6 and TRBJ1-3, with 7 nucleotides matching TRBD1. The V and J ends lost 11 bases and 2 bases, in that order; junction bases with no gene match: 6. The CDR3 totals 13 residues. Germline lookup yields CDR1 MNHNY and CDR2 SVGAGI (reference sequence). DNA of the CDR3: TGTGCCGGAAGGGACAGCCCTGGAAACACCATATATTTT. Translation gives CAGRDSPGNTIYF.

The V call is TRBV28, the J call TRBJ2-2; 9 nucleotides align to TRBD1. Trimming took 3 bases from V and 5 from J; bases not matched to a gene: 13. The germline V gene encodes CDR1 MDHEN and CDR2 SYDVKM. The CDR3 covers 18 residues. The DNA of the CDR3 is TGTGCCAGCAGTTTTCGGACAGGGGCCGTATCCTTTACCGGGGAGCTGTTTTTT. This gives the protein CASSFRTGAVSFTGELFF.

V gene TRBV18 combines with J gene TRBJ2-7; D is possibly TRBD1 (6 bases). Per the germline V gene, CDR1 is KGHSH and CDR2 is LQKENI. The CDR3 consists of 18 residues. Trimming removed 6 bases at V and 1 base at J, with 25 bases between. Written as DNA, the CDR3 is TGTGCCAGCTCTTCAGCGGTCCAACCTAGGGGGAAGTCCTACGAGCAGTACTTC. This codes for CASSSAVQPRGKSYEQYF.

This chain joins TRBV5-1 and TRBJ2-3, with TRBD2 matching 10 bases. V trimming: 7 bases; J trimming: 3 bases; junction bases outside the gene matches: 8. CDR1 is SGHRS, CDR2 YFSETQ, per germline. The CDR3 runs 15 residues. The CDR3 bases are TGCGCCAGCCTCAAAAGCGGGAGGGCGACAGATACGCAGTATTTT. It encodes CASLKSGRATDTQYF.

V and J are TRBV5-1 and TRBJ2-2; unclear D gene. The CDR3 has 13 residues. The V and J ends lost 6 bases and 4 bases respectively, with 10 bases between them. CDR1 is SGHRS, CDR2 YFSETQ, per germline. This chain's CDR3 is CASTELGTGELFF. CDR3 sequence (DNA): TGCGCCAGCACAGAGCTAGGCACCGGGGAGCTGTTTTTT.

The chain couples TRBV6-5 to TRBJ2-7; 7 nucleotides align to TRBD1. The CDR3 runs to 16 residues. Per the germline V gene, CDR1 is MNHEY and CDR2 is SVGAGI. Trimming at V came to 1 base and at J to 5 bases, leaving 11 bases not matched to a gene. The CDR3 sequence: CASSYFRERGQNEQYF. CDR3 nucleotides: TGTGCCAGCAGTTACTTCCGAGAAAGGGGGCAGAACGAGCAGTACTTC.

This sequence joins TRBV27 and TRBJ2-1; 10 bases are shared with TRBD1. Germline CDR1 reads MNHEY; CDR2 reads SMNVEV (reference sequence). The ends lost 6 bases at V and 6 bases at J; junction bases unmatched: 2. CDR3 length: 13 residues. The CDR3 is CASSRTGGNEQFF. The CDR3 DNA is TGTGCCAGCAGCCGGACAGGGGGCAATGAGCAGTTCTTC.

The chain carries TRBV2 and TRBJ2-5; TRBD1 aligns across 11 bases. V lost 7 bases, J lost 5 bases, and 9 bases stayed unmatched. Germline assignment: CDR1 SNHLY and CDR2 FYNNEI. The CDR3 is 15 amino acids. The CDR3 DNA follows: TGTGCCAGCAATTTTTGGACAGGGGGCGCGGAGACCCAGTACTTC. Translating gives CASNFWTGGAETQYF.

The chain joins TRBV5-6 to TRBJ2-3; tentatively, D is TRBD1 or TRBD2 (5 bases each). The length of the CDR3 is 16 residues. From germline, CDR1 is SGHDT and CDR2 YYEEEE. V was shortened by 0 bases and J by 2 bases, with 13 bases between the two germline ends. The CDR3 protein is CASSLVGTEHTDTQYF. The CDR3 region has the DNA TGTGCCAGCAGCTTGGTCGGGACGGAGCACACAGATACGCAGTATTTT.

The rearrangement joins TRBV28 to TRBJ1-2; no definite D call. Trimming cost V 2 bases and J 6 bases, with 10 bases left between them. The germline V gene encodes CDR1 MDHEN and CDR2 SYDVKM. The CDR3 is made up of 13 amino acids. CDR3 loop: CASSLGQRNGYTF. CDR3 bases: TGTGCCAGCAGTTTAGGGCAGAGAAATGGCTACACCTTC.

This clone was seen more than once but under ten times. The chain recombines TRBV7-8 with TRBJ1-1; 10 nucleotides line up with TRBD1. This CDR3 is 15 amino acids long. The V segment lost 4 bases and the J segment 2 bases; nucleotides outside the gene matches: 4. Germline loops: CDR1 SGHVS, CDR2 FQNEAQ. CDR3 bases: TGTGCCAGCAGCTCTGGGACAGGGGCAAACACTGAAGCTTTCTTT. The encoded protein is CASSSGTGANTEAFF.

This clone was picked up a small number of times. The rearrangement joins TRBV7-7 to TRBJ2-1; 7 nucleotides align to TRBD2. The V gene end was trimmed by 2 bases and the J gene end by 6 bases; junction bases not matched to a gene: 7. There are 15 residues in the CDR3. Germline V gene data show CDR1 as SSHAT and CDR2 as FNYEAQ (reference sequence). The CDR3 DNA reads TGTGCCAGCAGCTTATGGGGAGGGCCACCCAATGAGCAGTTCTTC. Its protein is CASSLWGGPPNEQFF.

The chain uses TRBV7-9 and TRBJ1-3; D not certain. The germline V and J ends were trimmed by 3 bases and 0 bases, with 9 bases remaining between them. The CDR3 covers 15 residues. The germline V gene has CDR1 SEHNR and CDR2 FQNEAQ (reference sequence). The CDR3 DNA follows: TGTGCCAGCAGCTTTGAGGAGACCTCTGGAAACACCATATATTTT. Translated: CASSFEETSGNTIYF. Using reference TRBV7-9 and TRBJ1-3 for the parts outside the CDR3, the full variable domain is DTGVSQNPRHKITKRGQNVTFRCDPISEHNRLYWYRQTLGQGPEFLTYFQNEAQLEKSRLLSDRFSAERPKGSFSTLEIQRTEQGDSAMYLCASSFEETSGNTIYFGEGSWLTVV.

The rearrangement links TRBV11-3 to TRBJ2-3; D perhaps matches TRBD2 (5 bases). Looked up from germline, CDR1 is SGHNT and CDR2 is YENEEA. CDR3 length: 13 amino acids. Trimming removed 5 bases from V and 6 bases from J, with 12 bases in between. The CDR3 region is CASSIRERDTQYF. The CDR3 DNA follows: TGTGCCAGCAGCATAAGGGAGCGGGATACGCAGTATTTT.

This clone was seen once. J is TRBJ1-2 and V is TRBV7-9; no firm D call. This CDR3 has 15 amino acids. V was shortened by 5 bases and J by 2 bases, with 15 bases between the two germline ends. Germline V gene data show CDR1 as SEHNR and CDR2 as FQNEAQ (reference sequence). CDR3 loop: CASSTQSVGNYGYTF. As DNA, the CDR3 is TGTGCCAGCAGCACTCAAAGTGTGGGGAACTATGGCTACACCTTC.

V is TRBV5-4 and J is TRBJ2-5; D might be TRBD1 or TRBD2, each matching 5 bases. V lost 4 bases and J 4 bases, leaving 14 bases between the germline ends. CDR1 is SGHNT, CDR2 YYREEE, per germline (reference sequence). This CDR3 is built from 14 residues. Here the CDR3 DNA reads TGTGCCAGCAGCCCAAGGGGCCTAGCAGAGACCCAGTACTTC. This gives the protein CASSPRGLAETQYF. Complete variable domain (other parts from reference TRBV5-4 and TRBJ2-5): ETGVTQSPTHLIKTRGQQVTLRCSSQSGHNTVSWYQQALGQGPQFIFQYYREEENGRGNFPPRFSGLQFPNYSSELNVNALELDDSALYLCASSPRGLAETQYFGPGTRLLVL.

The CDR3 loop is CASSSLRASGNTIYF. CDR3 coding DNA: TGTGCCAGCTCTTCCCTTAGGGCTTCTGGAAACACCATATATTTT. The gene calls are TRBV28 and TRBJ1-3, with no clear D. Germline V CDR1 and CDR2: MDHEN, SYDVKM. Between the trimmed V and J ends, which lost 8 bases and 1 base, there was a span of 15 bases. The length of the CDR3 is 15 residues. The full variable domain, completed using reference TRBV28 and TRBJ1-3, is DVKVTQSSRYLVKRTGEKVFLECVQDMDHENMFWYRQDPGLGLRLIYFSYDVKMKEKGDIPEGYSVSREKKERFSLILESASTNQTSMYLCASSSLRASGNTIYFGEGSWLTVV.